The text below deals with one TCR beta chain. Assay used: immunoSEQ multiplex PCR; TCRdb lists only in-frame clones, some missing. The sample lists roughly 14,000 clones; roughly 82% were seen once. These data are taken from a study of blood T cell repertoires in COVID-19. About the study: The United States, Italy and Spain were the sources of the acute and convalescent COVID-19 samples. T cells, B-cell-depleted T cells, or PBMCs provided the cDNA or gDNA that served as material.

The TCR was taken from a woman in her forties or fifties with active or convalescent COVID-19. The source material was peripheral blood.

CDR3 in DNA: TGTGCCAGCAGCTTGGGCGGGATTTTGCACAATGAGCAGTTCTTC. As protein: CASSLGGILHNEQFF. The chain has TRBV5-4 and TRBJ2-1; D is perhaps TRBD2 (6 bases). The V end was cut by 0 bases, the J end by 5 bases, with 12 bases between. The CDR3 runs 15 residues. CDR1 SGHNT and CDR2 YYREEE come from the germline V gene (reference sequence).